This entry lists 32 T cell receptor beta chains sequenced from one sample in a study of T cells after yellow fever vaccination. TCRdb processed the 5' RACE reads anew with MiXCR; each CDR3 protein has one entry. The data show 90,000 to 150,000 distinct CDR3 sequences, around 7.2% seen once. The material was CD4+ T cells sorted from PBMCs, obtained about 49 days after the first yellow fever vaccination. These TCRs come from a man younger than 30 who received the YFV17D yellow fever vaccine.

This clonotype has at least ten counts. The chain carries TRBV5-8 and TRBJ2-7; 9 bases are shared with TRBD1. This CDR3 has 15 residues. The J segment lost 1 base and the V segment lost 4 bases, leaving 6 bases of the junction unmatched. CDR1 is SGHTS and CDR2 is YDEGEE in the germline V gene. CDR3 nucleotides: TGTGCCAGCAGCCAACACAGGGGGCTTTCCTACGAGCAGTACTTC. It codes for CASSQHRGLSYEQYF. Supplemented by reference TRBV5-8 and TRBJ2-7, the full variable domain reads EAGVTQSPTHLIKTRGQQATLRCSPISGHTSVYWYQQALGLGLQFLLWYDEGEERNRGNFPPRFSGRQFPNYSSELNVNALELEDSALYLCASSQHRGLSYEQYFGPGTRLTVT.

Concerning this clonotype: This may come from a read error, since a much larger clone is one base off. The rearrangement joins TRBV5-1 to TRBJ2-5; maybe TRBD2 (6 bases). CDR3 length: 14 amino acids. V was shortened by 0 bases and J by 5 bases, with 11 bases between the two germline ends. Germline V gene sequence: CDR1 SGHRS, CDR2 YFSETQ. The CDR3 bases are TGCGCCAGCAGCTTGGATCCCGGGAGCGAGACCCAGTACTTC. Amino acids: CASSLDPGSETQYF. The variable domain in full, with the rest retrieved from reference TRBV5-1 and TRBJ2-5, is KAGVTQTPRYLIKTRGQQVTLSCSPISGHRSVSWYQQTPGQGLQFLFEYFSETQRNKGNFPGRFSGRQFSNSRSEMNVSTLELGDSALYLCASSLDPGSETQYFGPGTRLLVL.

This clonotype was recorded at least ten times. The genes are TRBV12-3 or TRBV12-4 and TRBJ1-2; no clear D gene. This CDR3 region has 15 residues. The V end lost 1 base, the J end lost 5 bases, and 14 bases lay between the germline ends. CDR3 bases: TGTGCCAGCAGTTTAGAGGCACGCAATATTTATGGCTACACCTTC. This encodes CASSLEARNIYGYTF.

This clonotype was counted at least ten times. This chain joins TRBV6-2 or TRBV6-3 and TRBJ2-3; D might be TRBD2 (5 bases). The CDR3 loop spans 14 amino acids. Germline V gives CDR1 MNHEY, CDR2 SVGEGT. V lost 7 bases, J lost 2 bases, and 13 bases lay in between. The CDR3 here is CASTAGSHTDTQYF. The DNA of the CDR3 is TGTGCCAGCACCGCGGGCAGTCACACAGATACGCAGTATTTT.

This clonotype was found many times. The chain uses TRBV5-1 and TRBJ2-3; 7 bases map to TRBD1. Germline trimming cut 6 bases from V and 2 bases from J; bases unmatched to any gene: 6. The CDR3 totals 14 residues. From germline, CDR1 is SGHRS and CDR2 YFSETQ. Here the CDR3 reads CASIGGQTTDTQYF. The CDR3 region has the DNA TGCGCCAGCATAGGGGGACAGACCACAGATACGCAGTATTTT.

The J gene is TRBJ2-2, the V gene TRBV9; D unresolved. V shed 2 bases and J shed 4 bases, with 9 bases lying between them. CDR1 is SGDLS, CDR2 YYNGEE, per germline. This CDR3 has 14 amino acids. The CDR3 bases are TGTGCCAGCAGCGTCCTCGGACGCACCGGGGAGCTGTTTTTT. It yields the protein CASSVLGRTGELFF.

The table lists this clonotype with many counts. CDR3 protein: CASSFMVNTEAFF. The CDR3 nucleotides read TGTGCCAGCAGCTTCATGGTGAACACTGAAGCTTTCTTT. This chain links TRBV11-2 with TRBJ1-1; D is unresolved. Trimming removed 3 bases from V and 0 bases from J, with 5 bases in between. Germline CDR1 reads SGHAT; CDR2 reads FQNNGV. The CDR3 is 13 residues long.

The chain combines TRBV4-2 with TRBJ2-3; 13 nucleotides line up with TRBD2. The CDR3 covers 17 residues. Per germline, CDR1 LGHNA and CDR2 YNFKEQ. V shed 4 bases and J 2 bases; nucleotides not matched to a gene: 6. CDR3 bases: TGTGCCAGCAGCCCTCGACTAGCGGGGGGCCACACAGATACGCAGTATTTT. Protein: CASSPRLAGGHTDTQYF.

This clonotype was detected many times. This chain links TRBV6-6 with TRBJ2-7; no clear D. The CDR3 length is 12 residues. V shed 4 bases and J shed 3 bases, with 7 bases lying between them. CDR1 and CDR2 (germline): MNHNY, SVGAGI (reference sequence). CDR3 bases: TGTGCCAGCAGTTCCGTCGGCTACGAGCAGTACGTC. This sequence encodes CASSSVGYEQYV.

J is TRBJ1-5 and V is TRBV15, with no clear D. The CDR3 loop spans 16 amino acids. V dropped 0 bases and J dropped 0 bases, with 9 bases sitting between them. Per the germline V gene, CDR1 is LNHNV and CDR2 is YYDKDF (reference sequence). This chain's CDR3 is CATSRDTVPSNQPQHF. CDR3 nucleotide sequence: TGTGCCACCAGCAGAGATACAGTTCCTAGCAATCAGCCCCAGCATTTT.

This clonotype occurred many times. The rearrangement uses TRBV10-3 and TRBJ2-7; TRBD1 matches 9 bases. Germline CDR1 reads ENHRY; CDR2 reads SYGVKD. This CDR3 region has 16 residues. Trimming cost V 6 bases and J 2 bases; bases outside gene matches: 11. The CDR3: CAIRSTRDRVTYEQYF. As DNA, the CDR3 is TGTGCCATCAGGTCAACGAGGGACAGGGTAACCTACGAGCAGTACTTC.

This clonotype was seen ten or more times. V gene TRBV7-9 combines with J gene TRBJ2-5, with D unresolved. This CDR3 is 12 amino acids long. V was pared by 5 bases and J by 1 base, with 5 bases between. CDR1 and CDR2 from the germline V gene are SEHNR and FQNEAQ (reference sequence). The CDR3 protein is CASSRSQETQYF. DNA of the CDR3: TGTGCCAGCAGCCGTTCCCAAGAGACCCAGTACTTC.

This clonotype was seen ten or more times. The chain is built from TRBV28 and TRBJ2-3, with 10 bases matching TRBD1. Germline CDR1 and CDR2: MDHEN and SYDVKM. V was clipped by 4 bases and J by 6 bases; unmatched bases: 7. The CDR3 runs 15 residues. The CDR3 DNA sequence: TGTGCCAGCAGTTGGTCGGGACAGGGGTCGGATACGCAGTATTTT. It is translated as CASSWSGQGSDTQYF.

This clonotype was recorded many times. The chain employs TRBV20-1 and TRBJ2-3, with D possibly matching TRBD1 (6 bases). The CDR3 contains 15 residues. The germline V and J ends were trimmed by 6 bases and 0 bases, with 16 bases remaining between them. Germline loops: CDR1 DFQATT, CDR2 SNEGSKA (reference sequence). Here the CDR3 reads CSAPHPQGSTDTQYF. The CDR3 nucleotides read TGCAGTGCACCACACCCCCAGGGGAGCACAGATACGCAGTATTTT.

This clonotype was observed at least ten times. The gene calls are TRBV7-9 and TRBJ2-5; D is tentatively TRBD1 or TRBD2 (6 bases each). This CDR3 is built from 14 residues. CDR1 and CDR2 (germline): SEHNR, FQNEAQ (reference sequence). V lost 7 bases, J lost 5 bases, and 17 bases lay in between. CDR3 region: CASTPRGQRETQYF. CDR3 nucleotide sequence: TGTGCCAGCACCCCTCGGGGGCAGCGGGAGACCCAGTACTTC.

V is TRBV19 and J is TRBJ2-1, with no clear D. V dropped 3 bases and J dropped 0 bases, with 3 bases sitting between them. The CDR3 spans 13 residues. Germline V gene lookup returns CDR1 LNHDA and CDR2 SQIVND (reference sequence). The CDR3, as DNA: TGTGCCAGTAGTATCAGCTCCTACAATGAGCAGTTCTTC. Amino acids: CASSISSYNEQFF.

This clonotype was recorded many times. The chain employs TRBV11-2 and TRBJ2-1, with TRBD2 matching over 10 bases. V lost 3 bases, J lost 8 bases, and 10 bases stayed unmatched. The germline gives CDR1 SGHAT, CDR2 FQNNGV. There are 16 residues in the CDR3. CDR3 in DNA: TGTGCCAGCAGCTTGGGAATAGCGGGGGGTATAGATGAGCAGTTCTTC. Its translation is CASSLGIAGGIDEQFF.

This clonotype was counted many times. The CDR3 is CASSSLTGGNEKLFF. The CDR3 DNA is TGTGCCAGCAGTTCCCTGACAGGGGGAAATGAAAAACTGTTTTTT. The V call is TRBV28, the J call TRBJ1-4; 9 nucleotides line up with TRBD1. Germline CDR1 is MDHEN and CDR2 is SYDVKM. Trimming removed 4 bases from V and 5 bases from J; junction bases left unmatched: 5. This CDR3 is 15 amino acids long.

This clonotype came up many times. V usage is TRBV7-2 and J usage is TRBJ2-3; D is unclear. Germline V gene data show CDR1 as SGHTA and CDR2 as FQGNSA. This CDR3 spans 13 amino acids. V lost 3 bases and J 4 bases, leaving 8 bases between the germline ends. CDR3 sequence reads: CASSFRFPDTQYF. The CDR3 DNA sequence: TGTGCCAGCAGCTTCAGGTTCCCAGATACGCAGTATTTT.

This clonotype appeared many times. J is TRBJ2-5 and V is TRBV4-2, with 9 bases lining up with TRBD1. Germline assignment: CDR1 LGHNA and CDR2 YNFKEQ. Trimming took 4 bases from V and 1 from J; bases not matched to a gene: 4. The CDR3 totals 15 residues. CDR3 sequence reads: CASSLEQGAQETQYF. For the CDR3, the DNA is TGTGCCAGCAGCCTGGAACAGGGGGCCCAAGAGACCCAGTACTTC.

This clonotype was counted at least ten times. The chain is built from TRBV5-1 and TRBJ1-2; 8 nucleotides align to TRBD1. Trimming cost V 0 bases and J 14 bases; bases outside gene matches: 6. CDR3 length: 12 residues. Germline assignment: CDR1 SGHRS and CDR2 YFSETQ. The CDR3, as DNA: TGCGCCAGCAGCTTGGATCAGGGGGCTAGGACCTTC. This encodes CASSLDQGARTF.

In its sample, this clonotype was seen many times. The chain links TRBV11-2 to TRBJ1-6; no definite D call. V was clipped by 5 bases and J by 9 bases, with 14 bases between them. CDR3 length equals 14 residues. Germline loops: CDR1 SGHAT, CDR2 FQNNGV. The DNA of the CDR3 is TGTGCCAGCAGCGCCCATTTCGTTGGTTCACCCCTCCACTTT. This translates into CASSAHFVGSPLHF.

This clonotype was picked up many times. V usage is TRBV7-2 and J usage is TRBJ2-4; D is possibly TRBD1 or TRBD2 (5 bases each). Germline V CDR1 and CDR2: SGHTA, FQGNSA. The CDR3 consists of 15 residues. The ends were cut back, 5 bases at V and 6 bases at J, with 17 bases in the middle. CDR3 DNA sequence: TGTGCCAGCAGCGGGCCGGGACCCATGGGAAACATTCAGTACTTC. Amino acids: CASSGPGPMGNIQYF.

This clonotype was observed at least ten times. CDR3 protein: CASSQTGGLYEQYF. CDR3 DNA: TGTGCCAGCAGCCAGACGGGGGGGCTCTACGAGCAGTACTTC. The chain carries TRBV3-1 and TRBJ2-7; 8 bases map to TRBD2. V was clipped by 3 bases and J by 3 bases; unmatched bases: 4. The CDR3 contains 14 residues. Germline CDR1 and CDR2: LGHDT and YNNKEL (reference sequence).

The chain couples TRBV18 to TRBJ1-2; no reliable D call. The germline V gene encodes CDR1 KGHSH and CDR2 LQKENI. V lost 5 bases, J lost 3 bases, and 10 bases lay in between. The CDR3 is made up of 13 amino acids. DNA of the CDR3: TGTGCCAGCTCAAGGCTGGCAGACTATGGCTACACCTTC. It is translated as CASSRLADYGYTF.

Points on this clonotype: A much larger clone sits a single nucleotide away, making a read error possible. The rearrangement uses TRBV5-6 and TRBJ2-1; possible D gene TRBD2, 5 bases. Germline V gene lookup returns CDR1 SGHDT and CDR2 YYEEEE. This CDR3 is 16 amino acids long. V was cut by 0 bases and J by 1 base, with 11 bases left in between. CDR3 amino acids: CASSLVRENSYNEQFF. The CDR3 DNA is TGTGCCAGCAGCTTGGTACGGGAAAATTCCTACAATGAGCAGTTCTTC. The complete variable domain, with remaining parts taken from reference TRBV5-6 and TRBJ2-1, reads DAGVTQSPTHLIKTRGQQVTLRCSPKSGHDTVSWYQQALGQGPQFIFQYYEEEERQRGNFPDRFSGHQFPNYSSELNVNALLLGDSALYLCASSLVRENSYNEQFFGPGTRLTVL.

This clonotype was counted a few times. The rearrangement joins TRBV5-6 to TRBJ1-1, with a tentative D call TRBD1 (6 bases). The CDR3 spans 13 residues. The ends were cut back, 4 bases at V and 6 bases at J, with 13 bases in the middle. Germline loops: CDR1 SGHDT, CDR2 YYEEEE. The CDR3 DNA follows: TGTGCCAGCAGCCCGGACAGTTTCTCTGAAGCTTTCTTT. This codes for CASSPDSFSEAFF.

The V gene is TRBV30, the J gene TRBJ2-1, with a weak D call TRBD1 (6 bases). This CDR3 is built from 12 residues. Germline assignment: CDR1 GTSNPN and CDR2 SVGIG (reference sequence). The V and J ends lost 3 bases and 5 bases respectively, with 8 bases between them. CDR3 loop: CAWRGAHNEQFF. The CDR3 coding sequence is TGTGCCTGGAGGGGGGCACACAATGAGCAGTTCTTC. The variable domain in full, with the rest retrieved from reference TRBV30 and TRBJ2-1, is SQTIHQWPATLVQPVGSPLSLECTVEGTSNPNLYWYRQAAGRGLQLLFYSVGIGQISSEVPQNLSASRPQDRQFILSSKKLLLSDSGFYLCAWRGAHNEQFFGPGTRLTVL.

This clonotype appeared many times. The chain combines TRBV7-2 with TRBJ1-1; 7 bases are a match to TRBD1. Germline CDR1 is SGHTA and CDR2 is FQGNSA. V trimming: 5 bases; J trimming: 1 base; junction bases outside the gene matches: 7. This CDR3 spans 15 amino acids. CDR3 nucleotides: TGTGCCAGCAGCCCCCAAGACAGGGCGAACACTGAAGCTTTCTTT. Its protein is CASSPQDRANTEAFF. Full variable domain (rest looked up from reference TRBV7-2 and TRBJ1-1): GAGVSQSPSNKVTEKGKDVELRCDPISGHTALYWYRQSLGQGLEFLIYFQGNSAPDKSGLPSDRFSAERTGGSVSTLTIQRTQQEDSAVYLCASSPQDRANTEAFFGQGTRLTVV.

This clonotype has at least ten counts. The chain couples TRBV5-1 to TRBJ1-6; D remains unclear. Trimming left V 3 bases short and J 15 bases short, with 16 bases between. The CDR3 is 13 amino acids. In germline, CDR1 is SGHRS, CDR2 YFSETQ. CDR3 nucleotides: TGCGCCAGCAGCTGGACGGGTGCCGAGGACCTCCACTTT. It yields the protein CASSWTGAEDLHF. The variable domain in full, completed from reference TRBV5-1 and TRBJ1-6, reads KAGVTQTPRYLIKTRGQQVTLSCSPISGHRSVSWYQQTPGQGLQFLFEYFSETQRNKGNFPGRFSGRQFSNSRSEMNVSTLELGDSALYLCASSWTGAEDLHFGNGTRLTVT.

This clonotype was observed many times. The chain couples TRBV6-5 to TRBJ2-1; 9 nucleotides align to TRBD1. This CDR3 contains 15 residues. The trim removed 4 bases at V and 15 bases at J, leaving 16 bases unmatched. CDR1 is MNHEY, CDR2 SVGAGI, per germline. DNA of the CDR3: TGTGCCAGCAGTTCGCCCCGGACAGGGGCCGGGGATGTGTTCTTC. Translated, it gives CASSSPRTGAGDVFF.

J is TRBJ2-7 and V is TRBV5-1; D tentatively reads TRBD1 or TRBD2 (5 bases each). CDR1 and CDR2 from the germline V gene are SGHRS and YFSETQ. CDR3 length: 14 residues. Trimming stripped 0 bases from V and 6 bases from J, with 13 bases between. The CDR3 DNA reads TGCGCCAGCAGCTTGGGGGGGTCGGGGTTCGAGCAGTACTTC. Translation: CASSLGGSGFEQYF.